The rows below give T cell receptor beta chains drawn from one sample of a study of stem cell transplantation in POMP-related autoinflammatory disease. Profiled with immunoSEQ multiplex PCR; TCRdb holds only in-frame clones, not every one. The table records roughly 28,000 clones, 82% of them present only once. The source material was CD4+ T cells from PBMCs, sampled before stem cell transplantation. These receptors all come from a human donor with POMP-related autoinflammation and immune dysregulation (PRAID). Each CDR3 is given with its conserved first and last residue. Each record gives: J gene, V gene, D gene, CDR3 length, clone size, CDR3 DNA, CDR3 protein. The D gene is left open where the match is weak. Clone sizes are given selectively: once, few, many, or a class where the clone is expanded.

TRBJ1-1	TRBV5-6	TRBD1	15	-	TGTGCCAGCAGCTTGCAGGGGGCTGAGGACACTGAAGCTTTCTTT	CASSLQGAEDTEAFF
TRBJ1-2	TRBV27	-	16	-	TGTGCCAGCAGTTACACCCCCAGGGCCTCCCCAGATGGCTACACCTTC	CASSYTPRASPDGYTF
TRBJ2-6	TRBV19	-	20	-	TGTGCCAGTAGTATAGATCTATGGGCAGGGAGTTGGTCTGGGGCCAACGTCCTGACTTTC	CASSIDLWAGSWSGANVLTF
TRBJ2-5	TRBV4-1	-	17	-	TGCGCCAGCAGCCAAGTCGGAATGGCAGCGTACCAAGAGACCCAGTACTTC	CASSQVGMAAYQETQYF
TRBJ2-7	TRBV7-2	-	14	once	TGTGCCAGCAGCTTAAGGGGCCAGCCCTACGAGCAGTACTTC	CASSLRGQPYEQYF
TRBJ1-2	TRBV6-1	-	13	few	TGTGCCAGCATTGAGGCCAGGAGCTATGGCTACACCTTC	CASIEARSYGYTF
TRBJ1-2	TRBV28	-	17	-	TGTGCCAGCAGTTTAGAGGGACGGATCCCGAAAGACTATGGCTACACCTTC	CASSLEGRIPKDYGYTF
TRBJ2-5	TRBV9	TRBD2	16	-	TGTGCCAGCAGCGCCACTAGCGGGGGGAATCAAGAGACCCAGTACTTC	CASSATSGGNQETQYF
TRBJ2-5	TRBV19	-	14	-	TGTGCCAGTAGTATTGGTAACAGGAGAGAGACCCAGTACTTC	CASSIGNRRETQYF
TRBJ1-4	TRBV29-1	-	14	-	TGCAGCGTCAGGGCTGGGGCAACTAATGAAAAACTGTTTTTT	CSVRAGATNEKLFF
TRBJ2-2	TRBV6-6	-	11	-	TGTGCCAGTGGTAGGACCGGGGAGCTGTTTTTT	CASGRTGELFF
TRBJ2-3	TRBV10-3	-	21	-	TGTGCCATCAGTGAGTCCGCCGCTGACACCGGGGTGGCCCGGGTAACAGATACGCAGTATTTT	CAISESAADTGVARVTDTQYF
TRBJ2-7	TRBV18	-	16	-	TGTGCCAGCTCTTACAGGCCGGGACCGGGAACCTACGAGCAGTACTTC	CASSYRPGPGTYEQYF
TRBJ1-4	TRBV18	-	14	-	TGTGCCAGCTCACCACGGGGGACTAATGAAAAACTGTTTTTT	CASSPRGTNEKLFF
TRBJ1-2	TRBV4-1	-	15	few	TGCGCCAGCAGCCACCCCACCCAGGGAGTCTATGGCTACACCTTC	CASSHPTQGVYGYTF
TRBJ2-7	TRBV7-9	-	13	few	TGTGCCAGCAGCTTACGGGGAAAATACGAGCAGTACTTC	CASSLRGKYEQYF
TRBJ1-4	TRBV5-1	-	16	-	TGCGCCAGCAGCTTGGGGGAGGGTGCAACTAATGAAAAACTGTTTTTT	CASSLGEGATNEKLFF
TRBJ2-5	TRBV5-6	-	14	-	TGTGCCAGCAGCTTGGAACGTATCCAAGAGACCCAGTACTTC	CASSLERIQETQYF
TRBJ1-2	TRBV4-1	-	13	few	TGCGCCAGCAGTCTTACAGGGCTCTATGGCTACACCTTC	CASSLTGLYGYTF
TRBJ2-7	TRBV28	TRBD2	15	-	TGTGCCAGCAGTGTGAGACTAGCCTTCTCCTACGAGCAGTACTTC	CASSVRLAFSYEQYF
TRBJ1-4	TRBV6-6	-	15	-	TGTGCCGCGGCGAGGAACCGGCCTACTAATGAAAAACTGTTTTTT	CAAARNRPTNEKLFF
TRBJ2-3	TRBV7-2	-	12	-	TGTGCCAGCGGAAGAGTCACAGATACGCAGTATTTT	CASGRVTDTQYF
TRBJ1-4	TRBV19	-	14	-	TGTGCCAGTAGTACCCTTCGGGGTAATGAAAAACTGTTTTTT	CASSTLRGNEKLFF